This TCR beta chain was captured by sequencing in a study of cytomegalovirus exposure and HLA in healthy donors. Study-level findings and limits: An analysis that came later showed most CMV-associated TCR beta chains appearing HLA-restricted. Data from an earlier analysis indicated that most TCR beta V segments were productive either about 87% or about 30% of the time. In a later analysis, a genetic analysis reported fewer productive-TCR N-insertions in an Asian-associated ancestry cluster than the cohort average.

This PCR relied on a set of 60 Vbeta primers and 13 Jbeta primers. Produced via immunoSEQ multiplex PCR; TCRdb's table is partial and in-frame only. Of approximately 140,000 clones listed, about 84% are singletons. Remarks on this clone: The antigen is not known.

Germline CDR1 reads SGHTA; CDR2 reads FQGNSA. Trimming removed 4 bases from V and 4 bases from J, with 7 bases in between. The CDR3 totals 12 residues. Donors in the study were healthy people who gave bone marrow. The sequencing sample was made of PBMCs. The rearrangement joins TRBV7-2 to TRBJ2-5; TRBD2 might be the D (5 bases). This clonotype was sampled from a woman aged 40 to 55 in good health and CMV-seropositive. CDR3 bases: TGTGCCAGCAGCTCAAGCGGAGAGACCCAGTACTTC. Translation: CASSSSGETQYF.